This T cell receptor (beta chain) was captured in a study of cytomegalovirus exposure and HLA in healthy donors. CDR3 size: 16 residues. The germline V gene encodes CDR1 SNHLY and CDR2 FYNNEI. Trimming removed 5 bases at V and 0 bases at J, with 14 bases between. The PCR made use of 60 Vbeta and 13 Jbeta primers. Methods used by the authors: An analysis that came later counted 80 million or so unique TCR beta chains, roughly 11 million shared. Some clones are missing from TCRdb's copy, which holds only in-frame ones; the method was immunoSEQ multiplex PCR. V and J calls and clone size follow that table, whereas D and trimming were derived from the DNA. The repertoire has about 160,000 clones, under 80% of them found once; the top ten carry roughly 2%. This clone was detected only once.

The clonotype comes from a female donor in good health and CMV-seronegative. The sample comprised PBMCs. This rearrangement joins TRBV2 to TRBJ1-3, with a possible D match to TRBD1 (6 bases). In DNA, the CDR3 is TGTGCCAGCAGTCCTCGCAGGACAGACTCTGGAAACACCATATATTTT. Protein: CASSPRRTDSGNTIYF.